These 15 T cell receptor beta chains came from one sample sequenced in a study of T-cell memory formation after mild COVID-19. TCRdb reanalysed the 5' RACE reads using MiXCR and keeps one entry per CDR3 protein. The sample yields hundreds of thousands of distinct CDR3 sequences, about 20% seen once. The material sequenced was PBMCs or a T cell subset sorted from them (not recorded which). These receptors were obtained from an adult woman who had mild COVID-19 (a few samples of this study predate the infection). Cell type and time point are not known.

This clonotype came up a few times. The V and J genes are TRBV4-1 and TRBJ1-2; possible D gene TRBD1, 6 bases. CDR1 MGHRA and CDR2 YSYEKL come from the germline V gene. V was shortened by 4 bases and J by 9 bases, with 15 bases between the two germline ends. The CDR3 length is 13 residues. The CDR3 protein is CASSPTVQGSYTF. CDR3 in DNA: TGCGCCAGCAGCCCGACCGTACAGGGAAGCTACACCTTC.

The chain links TRBV6-2 or TRBV6-3 to TRBJ2-1, with D perhaps assigned TRBD1 or TRBD2 (5 bases each). CDR3 length: 16 residues. The V end was cut by 2 bases, the J end by 7 bases, with 18 bases between. Germline V lookup: CDR1 MNHEY, CDR2 SVGEGT. The CDR3: CASSYIGGELWNEQFF. CDR3 bases: TGTGCCAGCAGTTACATTGGGGGAGAGCTTTGGAATGAGCAGTTCTTC.

The rearrangement joins TRBV7-6 to TRBJ1-1, with 7 bases lining up with TRBD1. J lost 1 base, V lost 5 bases, and 7 bases had no gene match. CDR3 length: 15 amino acids. Germline V CDR1 and CDR2: SGHVS, FNYEAQ. In DNA, the CDR3 is TGTGCCAGCAGCCCCCGACAGGGCGGGAACACTGAAGCTTTCTTT. Its protein product is CASSPRQGGNTEAFF.

The chain recombines TRBV5-5 with TRBJ2-5; possibly TRBD2 for D (5 bases). Trimming removed 4 bases from V and 3 bases from J, with 16 bases in between. Germline V CDR1 and CDR2: SGHKS, YYEKEE (reference sequence). The CDR3 extends over 15 amino acids. Here the CDR3 reads CASSRDGLAKETQYF. In DNA, the CDR3 is TGTGCCAGCAGCCGAGACGGTCTAGCCAAAGAGACCCAGTACTTC.

The CDR3 reads CASSLAVGAYYEQYF. CDR3 in DNA: TGTGCCAGCAGCTTGGCCGTCGGGGCGTACTACGAGCAGTACTTC. The rearrangement uses TRBV5-5 and TRBJ2-7, with D perhaps matching TRBD1 or TRBD2 (5 bases each). The CDR3 runs to 15 residues. CDR1 is SGHKS and CDR2 is YYEKEE in the germline V gene (reference sequence). The V end was cut by 0 bases, the J end by 3 bases, with 13 bases between.

The V and J genes are TRBV30 and TRBJ1-2, with no clear D. The ends were cut back, 0 bases at V and 6 bases at J, with 11 bases in the middle. Germline values: CDR1 GTSNPN, CDR2 SVGIG (reference sequence). The CDR3 consists of 13 residues. The chain's CDR3 is CAWSVNSGNGYTF. Written as DNA, the CDR3 is TGTGCCTGGAGTGTAAACAGCGGCAATGGCTACACCTTC.

The CDR3 is CSALKTGEGQPQHF. The DNA for the CDR3 is TGCAGTGCTCTTAAGACAGGGGAAGGTCAGCCCCAGCATTTT. This chain connects TRBV20-1 to TRBJ1-5, with TRBD1 identical over 8 bases. Germline V gene data show CDR1 as DFQATT and CDR2 as SNEGSKA (reference sequence). Trimming at V came to 5 bases and at J to 6 bases, leaving 9 bases not matched to a gene. The CDR3 covers 14 residues.

The chain couples TRBV12-3 or TRBV12-4 to TRBJ1-1; D perhaps matches TRBD1 (5 bases). V lost 6 bases and J lost 1, with 12 bases in between. CDR3 length: 14 residues. CDR3 residues: CASSPRAGNTEAFF. The CDR3 DNA reads as TGTGCCAGCAGCCCCAGGGCGGGGAACACTGAAGCTTTCTTT.

This clonotype was detected only a few times. V is TRBV20-1 and J is TRBJ2-1; 8 bases are shared with TRBD2. Germline CDR1 and CDR2: DFQATT and SNEGSKA (reference sequence). Losses at the gene ends were 0 bases for V and 7 bases for J; bases not matched to a gene: 11. The CDR3 has 16 residues. CDR3 sequence reads: CSARDKEAGVWNEQFF. The DNA for the CDR3 is TGCAGTGCTAGAGATAAGGAAGCGGGAGTCTGGAATGAGCAGTTCTTC.

V is TRBV20-1 and J is TRBJ2-5; 7 bases are shared with TRBD1. J lost 2 bases, V lost 5 bases, and 11 bases had no gene match. Germline V lookup: CDR1 DFQATT, CDR2 SNEGSKA (reference sequence). The CDR3 is made up of 15 amino acids. Written as DNA, the CDR3 is TGCAGTGCTCCCAGGCCAGGGGGAGAACAAGAGACCCAGTACTTC. Protein: CSAPRPGGEQETQYF.

The V and J genes are TRBV24-1 and TRBJ1-3; 8 bases line up with TRBD1. This CDR3 has 15 amino acids. V lost 4 bases to trimming and J lost 3 bases; unmatched junction nucleotides: 4. CDR1 and CDR2 from the germline V gene are KGHDR and SFDVKD. The CDR3 nucleotides are TGTGCCACCAGTGAGACAGGGGCCTATGGAAACACCATATATTTT. Translation: CATSETGAYGNTIYF.

This clonotype was counted only a few times. The chain has TRBV30 and TRBJ2-1; tentatively, D is TRBD1 or TRBD2 (7 bases each). Per the germline V gene, CDR1 is GTSNPN and CDR2 is SVGIG (reference sequence). The V end lost 7 bases, the J end lost 3 bases, and 19 bases lay between the germline ends. CDR3 length: 15 residues. The CDR3 protein is CASMRGQGVYNEQFF. The CDR3 region has the DNA TGTGCCTCAATGCGGGGGCAGGGGGTCTACAATGAGCAGTTCTTC.

This clonotype has just a few counts. This rearrangement joins TRBV5-1 to TRBJ2-5; D gene ambiguous. Germline assignment: CDR1 SGHRS and CDR2 YFSETQ. V lost 3 bases and J 4 bases, leaving 16 bases between the germline ends. The CDR3 runs 15 residues. This CDR3 is CASSSAGSRGETQYF. The CDR3 nucleotides read TGCGCCAGCAGCTCAGCCGGGTCCCGAGGAGAGACCCAGTACTTC.

The sample holds many counts of this clonotype. The rearrangement links TRBV7-6 to TRBJ1-1; D is unresolved. The CDR3 is 13 residues long. Germline V gene sequence: CDR1 SGHVS, CDR2 FNYEAQ. Trimming stripped 1 base from V and 5 bases from J, with 8 bases between. CDR3 DNA sequence: TGTGCCAGCAGCTTAGGACGAGAAACTGAAGCTTTCTTT. Residues: CASSLGRETEAFF.

This clonotype was recorded at least ten times. The chain combines TRBV7-8 with TRBJ1-1; D is ambiguous. The CDR3 is 13 amino acids. Germline CDR1 reads SGHVS; CDR2 reads FQNEAQ. The ends were cut back, 1 base at V and 11 bases at J, with 14 bases in the middle. The CDR3 protein is CASSLEYQHRAFF. The CDR3 nucleotides read TGTGCCAGCAGCTTAGAGTATCAACACCGCGCTTTCTTT.